A single sample is the source of the 27 T cell receptor beta chains below, sequenced in a study of T-cell memory formation after mild COVID-19. MiXCR was run by TCRdb on the 5' RACE reads, yielding one entry per CDR3 protein. The sample consists of 90,000 to 120,000 distinct CDR3 sequences, around an eighth of them appearing once. The sequencing input was PBMCs or a T cell subset sorted from them (not recorded which). Receptors originate from a man between 18 and 29 years old who had mild COVID-19 (a few samples of this study predate the infection). Cell type and time point are not known.

The V call is TRBV4-2, the J call TRBJ1-1; 8 bases are shared with TRBD1. The CDR3 contains 14 residues. Germline CDR1 and CDR2: LGHNA and YNFKEQ. V gave up 2 bases and J gave up 4 bases; unmatched junction bases: 3. Written as DNA, the CDR3 is TGTGCCAGCAGCCAACCGGACAGGGTCACTGAAGCTTTCTTT. Protein: CASSQPDRVTEAFF.

This clonotype was seen only once. This rearrangement joins TRBV6-5 to TRBJ2-5, with D unclear. This CDR3 spans 12 amino acids. Trimming cost V 6 bases and J 7 bases, with 12 bases left between them. Germline CDR1 is MNHEY and CDR2 is SVGAGI. CDR3 protein: CASSGKEGTQYF. The CDR3 DNA reads TGTGCCAGCAGCGGAAAGGAAGGGACCCAGTACTTC.

The V call is TRBV20-1, the J call TRBJ2-1; the D gene could be TRBD1 or TRBD2 (5 bases each). Germline V CDR1 and CDR2: DFQATT, SNEGSKA (reference sequence). The CDR3 is 14 amino acids. Trimming took 1 base from V and 8 from J, leaving 15 bases between them. CDR3 DNA sequence: TGCAGTGCTAGAGCCGCCGGGATGGGGGATGAGCAGTTCTTC. It specifies CSARAAGMGDEQFF.

This clonotype has just a few counts. The gene calls are TRBV6-5 and TRBJ1-5; TRBD1 is a possible D gene (5 bases). Germline V CDR1 and CDR2: MNHEY, SVGAGI. V lost 2 bases, J lost 3 bases, and 17 bases lay in between. There are 17 residues in the CDR3. The CDR3 bases are TGTGCCAGCAGTTACGAGGCAGTATGGGACCCCAATCAGCCCCAGCATTTT. Its translation: CASSYEAVWDPNQPQHF.

This clonotype was observed at least ten times. The rearrangement joins TRBV4-3 to TRBJ1-1; D gene unclear. This CDR3 has 14 amino acids. CDR1 is LGHNA and CDR2 is YSLEER in the germline V gene. V gave up 3 bases and J gave up 11 bases, with 19 bases separating them. Here the CDR3 reads CASSHFIGSFRAFF. The CDR3 DNA follows: TGCGCCAGCAGCCATTTCATCGGCAGTTTTAGGGCTTTCTTT.

The rearrangement joins TRBV6-6 to TRBJ2-3; no definite D call. Germline V gene sequence: CDR1 MNHNY, CDR2 SVGAGI (reference sequence). V was shortened by 0 bases and J by 2 bases, with 12 bases between the two germline ends. The CDR3 runs 16 residues. The CDR3 is CASSYSVHGFTDTQYF. The DNA for the CDR3 is TGTGCCAGCAGTTACTCGGTTCACGGATTCACAGATACGCAGTATTTT.

The V gene is TRBV3-1, the J gene TRBJ2-1, with TRBD2 matching over 12 bases. This CDR3 spans 15 amino acids. CDR1 and CDR2 (germline): LGHDT, YNNKEL (reference sequence). Losses at the gene ends were 4 bases for V and 15 bases for J; bases not matched to a gene: 13. CDR3 coding DNA: TGTGCCAGCAGCCCAGGACTAGCGGGGACTACTCTGACGTTCTTC. Translating it yields CASSPGLAGTTLTFF.

The genes are TRBV28 and TRBJ2-7; a weak D match, TRBD1 (6 bases). Trimming took 6 bases from V and 3 from J, leaving 12 bases between them. The CDR3 loop spans 13 amino acids. Germline V gives CDR1 MDHEN, CDR2 SYDVKM. The CDR3 DNA follows: TGTGCCAGCAGGGGGGACACAAGCTACGAGCAGTACGTC. Translated: CASRGDTSYEQYV.

In its sample, this clonotype was seen a few times. The rearrangement joins TRBV7-9 to TRBJ2-3, with 7 bases matching TRBD1. After removal of 1 base from V and 5 bases from J, the junction contained 6 bases not matched to a gene. This CDR3 spans 15 amino acids. Germline V lookup: CDR1 SEHNR, CDR2 FQNEAQ (reference sequence). The CDR3 sequence: CASSLVTQGEDTQYF. The CDR3, as DNA: TGTGCCAGCAGCTTAGTGACCCAGGGGGAAGATACGCAGTATTTT.

This clonotype was seen a handful of times. The chain employs TRBV4-1 and TRBJ2-3; TRBD2 matches 8 bases. This CDR3 comprises 17 residues. The V gene end was trimmed by 2 bases and the J gene end by 2 bases; junction bases not matched to a gene: 9. Germline V gene data show CDR1 as MGHRA and CDR2 as YSYEKL. The CDR3 here is CASSQLWRGADTDTQYF. CDR3 sequence (DNA): TGCGCCAGCAGCCAACTCTGGCGGGGGGCCGACACAGATACGCAGTATTTT.

This chain uses TRBV7-9 with TRBJ1-1; maybe TRBD1 (6 bases). CDR3 length equals 13 residues. Germline values: CDR1 SEHNR, CDR2 FQNEAQ (reference sequence). Trimming took 7 bases from V and 1 from J, leaving 10 bases between them. The CDR3 nucleotides are TGTGCCAGCACGGGGGGCTCGAACACTGAAGCTTTCTTT. Protein product: CASTGGSNTEAFF.

The V gene is TRBV20-1, the J gene TRBJ1-2; 7 positions agree with TRBD1. This CDR3 comprises 14 residues. V shed 0 bases, J shed 2 bases, and the junction held 3 bases outside the gene matches. Per germline, CDR1 DFQATT and CDR2 SNEGSKA (reference sequence). In DNA, the CDR3 is TGCAGTGCTAGAGATACAGGGGTCAACTATGGCTACACCTTC. Amino acids: CSARDTGVNYGYTF.

The sample holds many counts of this clonotype. The gene calls are TRBV5-1 and TRBJ1-1, with a possible D match to TRBD1 (6 bases). With 4 bases removed from V and 5 bases from J, the gap between germline ends came to 12 bases. This CDR3 spans 13 amino acids. Germline lookup yields CDR1 SGHRS and CDR2 YFSETQ. The CDR3, as DNA: TGCGCCAGCAGCGGGACAAGGGGGACTGAAGCTTTCTTT. This gives the protein CASSGTRGTEAFF.

In this sample, this clonotype turned up many times. The V and J genes are TRBV9 and TRBJ2-5; 7 nucleotides match TRBD2. With V trimmed by 0 bases and J by 0 bases, 5 bases remained unmatched. CDR1 is SGDLS and CDR2 is YYNGEE in the germline V gene. CDR3 length: 16 amino acids. The chain's CDR3 is CASSVGRGEYQETQYF. In nucleotides, the CDR3 is TGTGCCAGCAGCGTAGGACGGGGGGAGTACCAAGAGACCCAGTACTTC. The variable domain in full, completed from reference TRBV9 and TRBJ2-5, reads DSGVTQTPKHLITATGQRVTLRCSPRSGDLSVYWYQQSLDQGLQFLIQYYNGEERAKGNILERFSAQQFPDLHSELNLSSLELGDSALYFCASSVGRGEYQETQYFGPGTRLLVL.

This clonotype showed up just a few times. The chain combines TRBV11-3 with TRBJ2-7; D might be TRBD2 (6 bases). Germline V gene sequence: CDR1 SGHNT, CDR2 YENEEA. Trimming took off 5 bases at V and 5 bases at J, with 13 bases between the two ends. The CDR3 spans 13 residues. CDR3 coding DNA: TGTGCCAGCAGCACCTCTTGGGGGGACGAGCAGTACTTC. It translates to CASSTSWGDEQYF. The whole variable domain, filled in from reference TRBV11-3 and TRBJ2-7, reads EAGVVQSPRYKIIEKKQPVAFWCNPISGHNTLYWYLQNLGQGPELLIRYENEEAVDDSQLPKDRFSAERLKGVDSTLKIQPAELGDSAVYLCASSTSWGDEQYFGPGTRLTVT.

This clonotype turned up a few times. The chain is built from TRBV6-6 and TRBJ2-7; the D gene is possibly TRBD1 (6 bases). Trimming left V 2 bases short and J 0 bases short, with 11 bases between. CDR3 length equals 15 residues. From germline, CDR1 is MNHNY and CDR2 SVGAGI (reference sequence). As DNA, the CDR3 is TGTGCCAGCAGTTACCCAGGACAGAGCTCCTACGAGCAGTACGTC. Translated, it gives CASSYPGQSSYEQYV.

This clonotype was picked up a small number of times. This rearrangement joins TRBV21-1 to TRBJ2-2; the listed D gene, TRBD1, was not tested against the DNA. TRBV21-1 is an annotated pseudogene. This CDR3 contains 15 residues. The CDR3: CASSPNQGNTGELFF. The CDR3 DNA reads as TGTGCCAGCAGCCCTAACCAGGGAAACACCGGGGAGCTGTTTTTT.

The V and J genes are TRBV11-2 and TRBJ2-3; D possibly corresponds to TRBD1 (5 bases). The CDR3 runs 14 residues. The V end lost 3 bases, the J end lost 2 bases, and 9 bases lay between the germline ends. Germline assignment: CDR1 SGHAT and CDR2 FQNNGV. In DNA form, the CDR3 reads TGTGCCAGCAGCTTCATCAGGGCCACAGATACGCAGTATTTT. It is translated as CASSFIRATDTQYF.

This clonotype was observed a handful of times. The J gene is TRBJ2-7, the V gene TRBV5-1, with no clear D. The V gene lost 3 bases and the J gene lost 0 bases, with 19 bases spanning the gap. The CDR3 is made up of 17 amino acids. Germline V gene lookup returns CDR1 SGHRS and CDR2 YFSETQ. CDR3 in DNA: TGCGCCAGCAGCTGGGTTCTGCCGGGTTTCAGCTCCTACGAGCAGTACTTC. Protein product: CASSWVLPGFSSYEQYF.

In its sample, this clonotype was seen many times. The J gene is TRBJ2-5, the V gene TRBV7-8; D is perhaps TRBD1 or TRBD2 (6 bases each). Trimming shortened V by 4 bases and J by 1 base, and 13 bases separated the two germline ends. Germline V gives CDR1 SGHVS, CDR2 FQNEAQ. There are 15 residues in the CDR3. The CDR3: CASSWGAGRQETQYF. CDR3 sequence (DNA): TGTGCCAGCAGCTGGGGGGCGGGGCGCCAAGAGACCCAGTACTTC.

This clonotype was observed at least ten times. The V and J genes are TRBV27 and TRBJ2-7; D might be TRBD2 (5 bases). This CDR3 contains 13 residues. V lost 2 bases, J lost 6 bases, and 11 bases lay in between. Looked up from germline, CDR1 is MNHEY and CDR2 is SMNVEV (reference sequence). DNA of the CDR3: TGTGCCAGCAGTTTAAGTTCCGGGATCGAGCAGTACTTC. Protein: CASSLSSGIEQYF.

The chain employs TRBV12-3 or TRBV12-4 and TRBJ2-1; TRBD2 might be the D (5 bases). Trimming shortened V by 10 bases and J by 1 base, and 11 bases separated the two germline ends. There are 13 residues in the CDR3. CDR3 in amino acids: CATFGLSYNEQFF. CDR3 DNA: TGTGCCACCTTTGGACTTTCCTACAATGAGCAGTTCTTC.

This clonotype was seen more than once but under ten times. V gene TRBV11-2 combines with J gene TRBJ2-1; D unresolved. The V gene lost 0 bases and the J gene lost 10 bases, with 1 base spanning the gap. Germline V gene sequence: CDR1 SGHAT, CDR2 FQNNGV. The length of the CDR3 is 10 residues. As DNA, the CDR3 is TGTGCCAGCAGCTTAGAGGAGCAGTTCTTC. Translating it yields CASSLEEQFF.

This clonotype has more than one count but fewer than ten. The chain uses TRBV20-1 and TRBJ2-3; TRBD2 matches at 9 bases. The germline CDR1 and CDR2 sequences are DFQATT and SNEGSKA (reference sequence). The CDR3 is 19 amino acids. Trimming removed 1 base from V and 0 bases from J; junction bases left unmatched: 14. In DNA form, the CDR3 reads TGCAGTGCTAGAGGGTGGATGGTAGCGGGGGTTCGGAGCACAGATACGCAGTATTTT. This sequence encodes CSARGWMVAGVRSTDTQYF.

The sample holds a few counts of this clonotype. V and J are TRBV7-2 and TRBJ1-5; 8 bases align to TRBD1. Germline V lookup: CDR1 SGHTA, CDR2 FQGNSA. V was pared by 2 bases and J by 9 bases, with 9 bases of the junction left unmatched. The CDR3 runs 15 residues. The CDR3 is CASSLTQGAAGPQHF. CDR3 nucleotides: TGTGCCAGCAGCTTAACGCAGGGGGCCGCTGGGCCCCAGCATTTT. The full variable domain, its missing parts supplied by reference TRBV7-2 and TRBJ1-5, is GAGVSQSPSNKVTEKGKDVELRCDPISGHTALYWYRQSLGQGLEFLIYFQGNSAPDKSGLPSDRFSAERTGGSVSTLTIQRTQQEDSAVYLCASSLTQGAAGPQHFGDGTRLSIL.

The CDR3 DNA follows: TGCGCCAGCAGCCAAGAGGCGTTACGGAACAATGAGCAGTTCTTC. It encodes CASSQEALRNNEQFF. This sequence joins TRBV4-3 and TRBJ2-1; D is undetermined. The CDR3 totals 15 residues. The V end was cut by 0 bases, the J end by 5 bases, with 11 bases between. The germline CDR1 and CDR2 sequences are LGHNA and YSLEER.

This clonotype was counted between two and nine times. The chain combines TRBV28 with TRBJ2-3; 8 bases map to TRBD1. Germline-derived CDR1 and CDR2 are MDHEN and SYDVKM. V dropped 6 bases and J dropped 5; count of bases not matched to a gene: 10. There are 15 residues in the CDR3. This CDR3 is CASSRTDRAIDTQYF. The CDR3 bases are TGTGCCAGCAGCCGAACGGACAGGGCAATAGATACGCAGTATTTT.